A selection of T cell receptor beta chains follows, all from one sample in a study of blood T cell repertoires in COVID-19. TCRdb keeps only in-frame clones here, not all; method: immunoSEQ multiplex PCR. The sample contains 250,000 to 400,000 clones, roughly 90% of which appear only once. Specimen: peripheral blood. The origin of the receptors is a woman between 25 and 40 years old with COVID-19, enrolled during active disease. Both conserved end residues are part of each CDR3. The D gene is left open where the match is weak. The size field is filled for only some rows; it gives once, few, many or a size class.

abundance,d_gene,j_gene,v_gene,len,CDR3aa,CDR3nt
-,TRBD1,TRBJ2-3,TRBV18,16,CASSPLSGGFTDTQYF,TGTGCCAGCTCACCACTGTCAGGGGGCTTCACAGATACGCAGTATTTT
-,TRBD1,TRBJ1-5,TRBV2,16,CASSTTGGRDNQPQHF,TGTGCCAGCAGTACTACAGGGGGCCGCGACAATCAGCCCCAGCATTTT
-,TRBD2,TRBJ2-1,TRBV10-3,12,CAISASGEEQFF,TGTGCCATCAGTGCTAGCGGGGAGGAGCAGTTCTTC
once,-,TRBJ1-3,TRBV2,13,CASSESERNTIYF,TGTGCCAGCAGTGAATCTGAGAGAAACACCATATATTTT
few,-,TRBJ1-2,TRBV25-1,14,CASSEYSPVYGYTF,TGTGCCAGCAGTGAATATTCGCCGGTCTATGGCTACACCTTC
-,-,TRBJ2-6,TRBV6-6,13,CATAGAGANVLTF,TGTGCCACCGCGGGTGCTGGGGCCAACGTCCTGACTTTC
once,-,TRBJ1-2,TRBV28,15,CASSYPMAYGKGYTF,TGTGCCAGCAGCTACCCCATGGCCTACGGGAAAGGCTACACCTTC
-,TRBD2,TRBJ2-1,TRBV4-1,18,CASSQEPLAGGAYNEQFF,TGCGCCAGCAGCCAAGAACCCCTAGCGGGAGGCGCCTACAATGAGCAGTTCTTC
few,TRBD1,TRBJ2-7,TRBV5-4,14,CASSSSRQGYEQYF,TGTGCCAGCAGCTCCTCCAGACAGGGCTACGAGCAGTACTTC
-,-,TRBJ2-3,TRBV5-1,14,CASSLASGTDTQYF,TGCGCCAGCAGCTTGGCTAGCGGCACAGATACGCAGTATTTT
-,-,TRBJ2-1,TRBV11-2,11,CASSPLHEQFF,TGTGCCAGCAGCCCCCTCCATGAGCAGTTCTTC
-,TRBD2,TRBJ2-1,TRBV29-1,15,CSPGGGNPPYDEQFF,TGCAGCCCCGGGGGAGGGAACCCCCCCTACGATGAGCAGTTCTTC
-,-,TRBJ2-1,TRBV6-5,16,CASSYSRLATNNEQFF,TGTGCCAGCAGTTACTCCCGGCTAGCGACTAACAATGAGCAGTTCTTC